Following are 10 T cell receptor beta chains from one sample sequenced in a study of OX40 agonist ivuxolimab in advanced cancers. TCRdb's copy holds only in-frame clones and misses some; the assay was immunoSEQ multiplex PCR. This table has approximately 60,000 clones, around 80% appearing once. The sample was CD4+ or CD8+ T cells sorted from blood, taken in a trial of the OX40 agonist ivuxolimab. The receptors were gathered from an adult with an advanced solid tumor such as melanoma, head and neck, liver or kidney cancer.

Comments on this clone: Other DNA sequences within the sample encode an identical CDR3. The J gene is TRBJ1-1, the V gene TRBV19; D gene uncertain. The CDR3 runs to 14 residues. Trimming left V 3 bases short and J 0 bases short, with 8 bases between. Germline CDR1 is LNHDA and CDR2 is SQIVND (reference sequence). The CDR3 DNA is TGTGCCAGTAGTATTGCAGCCATGAACACTGAAGCTTTCTTT. It encodes CASSIAAMNTEAFF. The complete variable domain, with remaining parts taken from reference TRBV19 and TRBJ1-1, reads DGGITQSPKYLFRKEGQNVTLSCEQNLNHDAMYWYRQDPGQGLRLIYYSQIVNDFQKGDIAEGYSVSREKKESFPLTVTSAQKNPTAFYLCASSIAAMNTEAFFGQGTRLTVV.

The rearrangement joins TRBV6-1 to TRBJ1-2; unclear D gene. Trimming stripped 5 bases from V and 3 bases from J, with 10 bases between. This CDR3 has 13 amino acids. Germline CDR1 MNHNS, CDR2 SASEGT. CDR3: CASSLREDYGYTF. The CDR3 region has the DNA TGTGCCAGCAGTCTGCGTGAGGACTATGGCTACACCTTC.

This sequence joins TRBV5-1 and TRBJ2-1, with a tentative D call TRBD2 (5 bases). The CDR3 runs to 15 residues. The ends were cut back, 4 bases at V and 6 bases at J, with 17 bases in the middle. CDR1 is SGHRS and CDR2 is YFSETQ in the germline V gene. The CDR3 DNA sequence: TGCGCCAGCAGCCTCCCCCTGGGGAGACTCAATGAGCAGTTCTTC. This encodes CASSLPLGRLNEQFF.

V usage is TRBV5-5 and J usage is TRBJ1-1; 7 positions agree with TRBD1. Germline trimming cut 4 bases from V and 0 bases from J; bases unmatched to any gene: 9. The CDR3 has 16 amino acids. Germline lookup yields CDR1 SGHKS and CDR2 YYEKEE (reference sequence). In DNA, the CDR3 is TGTGCCAGCAGCCCGACAGGGAACTTAATGAACACTGAAGCTTTCTTT. Residues: CASSPTGNLMNTEAFF. Looking up the rest from reference TRBV5-5 and TRBJ1-1 gives the full variable domain: DAGVTQSPTHLIKTRGQQVTLRCSPISGHKSVSWYQQVLGQGPQFIFQYYEKEERGRGNFPDRFSARQFPNYSSELNVNALLLGDSALYLCASSPTGNLMNTEAFFGQGTRLTVV.

The chain links TRBV4-1 to TRBJ2-7; 14 bases map to TRBD2. The CDR3 totals 18 residues. With V trimmed by 0 bases and J by 4 bases, 8 bases remained unmatched. Germline V gene sequence: CDR1 MGHRA, CDR2 YSYEKL. Here the CDR3 DNA reads TGCGCCAGCAGCCAAGATAGCGGACTAGCGGGAGGCGGGTACGAGCAGTACTTC. Translated: CASSQDSGLAGGGYEQYF.

The V call is TRBV7-9, the J call TRBJ2-2; 9 bases are shared with TRBD1. The CDR3 length is 17 residues. Germline V gives CDR1 SEHNR, CDR2 FQNEAQ (reference sequence). Trimming took 2 bases from V and 5 from J; bases not matched to a gene: 9. This CDR3 is CASSLTPGQGKTGELFF. In nucleotides, the CDR3 is TGTGCCAGCAGCTTAACGCCGGGACAGGGAAAGACCGGGGAGCTGTTTTTT.

The rearrangement links TRBV18 to TRBJ1-2, with TRBD1 matching 7 bases. Germline V gives CDR1 KGHSH, CDR2 LQKENI. The CDR3 consists of 16 residues. V gave up 2 bases and J gave up 6 bases; unmatched junction bases: 12. The CDR3: CASSPEYTGTENGYTF. The DNA of the CDR3 is TGTGCCAGCTCACCAGAATATACCGGGACAGAGAATGGCTACACCTTC.

This chain connects TRBV5-1 to TRBJ2-1, with 8 bases matching TRBD2. This CDR3 region has 16 residues. J was trimmed by 4 bases and V by 2 bases; bases with no gene match: 8. Germline-derived CDR1 and CDR2 are SGHRS and YFSETQ. The CDR3 DNA reads TGCGCCAGCAGCTTACCGAGCGGGGGAAGATACAATGAGCAGTTCTTC. Its translation is CASSLPSGGRYNEQFF. Together with reference TRBV5-1 and TRBJ2-1, the CDR3 gives the full variable domain: KAGVTQTPRYLIKTRGQQVTLSCSPISGHRSVSWYQQTPGQGLQFLFEYFSETQRNKGNFPGRFSGRQFSNSRSEMNVSTLELGDSALYLCASSLPSGGRYNEQFFGPGTRLTVL.

This chain uses TRBV25-1 with TRBJ1-2; 9 nucleotides line up with TRBD1. CDR1 is MGHDK, CDR2 SYGVNS, per germline. V was pared by 4 bases and J by 5 bases, with 8 bases of the junction left unmatched. The CDR3 has 15 residues. Here the CDR3 reads CASSATGGAGYGYTF. The CDR3, as DNA: TGTGCCAGCAGTGCTACAGGGGGCGCAGGATATGGCTACACCTTC.

This chain connects TRBV5-1 to TRBJ1-2; D might be TRBD1 (6 bases). Deletions cut 4 bases from V and 7 bases from J, with 14 bases between. The CDR3 has 13 amino acids. Germline V gene lookup returns CDR1 SGHRS and CDR2 YFSETQ. The CDR3 here is CASSNTGLPGYTF. The CDR3 DNA follows: TGCGCCAGCAGCAACACAGGGTTGCCTGGCTACACCTTC.